Listed here is a single T cell receptor beta chain. Its target antigen remains unknown. Within one base of it there is no much larger clone, and no base qualities were kept. TCRbeta CDR3 regions were amplified from genomic DNA using the immunoSEQ Assay, a bias-controlled multiplex PCR. As for the authors' bioinformatics: Nucleated cell counts per sample were estimated from amplification of reference gene primers within the assay. Sequence reads were collapsed and filtered to measure the absolute abundance of every unique TCRbeta CDR3 rearrangement. For each sample, productive Simpson clonality was calculated as the square root of Simpson's diversity index over productive rearrangements. The clones in this table, taken by TCRdb from immuneACCESS, are in-frame only. Not every clone is retained; where verified, under half of the shortfall comes from an unresolved V gene, and the cause of the rest is unknown. The DNA gave D and trimming, while V, J and clone size come from that table. This sample lists more than 250,000 clones; almost 85% were detected once. Approximately 5.1% of the sample lies in the top ten.

The sample comes from a study of blood T cell repertoires in COVID-19 (dated by TCRdb to the early 2020s). With respect to the entire study: Samples from collaborators originated in the United States, Italy and Spain and spanned both the acute and convalescent phases of COVID-19. The repertoires were made available in a free public database intended to serve as a resource for research on the immune response to SARS-CoV-2. Where available, HLA class I and class II types were taken from metadata supplied by the sample provider and were not determined by assay-based typing. Samples were obtained from the ongoing ImmuneRACE study (first 160 participants) and from roughly 1,300 subjects provided by 6 global collaborators. The prospective study material was composed of cDNA or gDNA derived from T cells, B-cell-depleted T cells, or PBMCs. The sample metadata nearly always contained a de-identified subject ID, COVID-19 status, age in years and sex. The dataset comprised deeply sampled blood TCRbeta repertoires from subjects exposed to, actively infected with, or recovered from COVID-19.

Study-level results and caveats: The amount of clinical and demographic metadata varied by source and participant and was provided uncurated.

The CDR3 spans 15 residues, from the cysteine through the phenylalanine. Only the CDR3 portion is preserved as DNA: 45 bases, with reading frame beginning at the first base. CDR1 and CDR2 (LGHDT, YNNKEL) derive from the germline V gene (reference sequence). At the junction V is shortened by 7 bases and J by 4 bases; bases outside the gene matches: 6. Each collaborating institution followed its own protocols to collect whole blood in K2EDTA tubes. For TCRbeta analysis, collaborators shipped samples as frozen whole blood, isolated PBMCs, or DNA extracted from either of those sample types. The sequence derives from a man aged 50-59 years with active or convalescent COVID-19. What was sequenced was peripheral blood. The V and J segments used are TRBV3-1 (or the pseudogene TRBV3-2) and TRBJ2-3, with 12 bases aligning to TRBD2. The DNA sequence reads TGTGCCAGCACCACTAGACTAGCGGGAGCAGATACGCAGTATTTT. Its coded protein is CASTTRLAGADTQYF.